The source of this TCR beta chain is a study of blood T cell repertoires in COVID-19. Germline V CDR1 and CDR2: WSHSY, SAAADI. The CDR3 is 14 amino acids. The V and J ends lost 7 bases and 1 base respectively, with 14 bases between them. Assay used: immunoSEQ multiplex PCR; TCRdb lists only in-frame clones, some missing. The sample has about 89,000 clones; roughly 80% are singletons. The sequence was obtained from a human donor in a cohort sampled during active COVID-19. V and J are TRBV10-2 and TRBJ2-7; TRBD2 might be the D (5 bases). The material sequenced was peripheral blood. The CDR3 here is CASTGLAGSYEQYF. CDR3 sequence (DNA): TGCGCCAGCACTGGGCTAGCTGGATCCTACGAGCAGTACTTC.